A selection of T cell receptor beta chains follows, all from one sample in a study of blood T cell repertoires in COVID-19. Some clones are missing from TCRdb's copy, which holds only in-frame ones; the method was immunoSEQ multiplex PCR. The sample contains 45,000 to 50,000 clones, 80% to 90% of which appear only once. Sequencing used peripheral blood. The receptors shown here come from a woman of 80 years or more with COVID-19, enrolled during active disease. Each CDR3 is given with its conserved first and last residue. Each record gives: clone size, D gene, J gene, V gene, CDR3 DNA, CDR3 protein. The D gene is left open where the match is weak. Clone size is shown for a subset of rows, as once, few, many or a class of expanded clone.

NA	TRBD2	TRBJ2-3	TRBV11-1	TGTGCCAGCAGCTCTATACTAGCGGGGGGGCCAGATACGCAGTATTTT	CASSSILAGGPDTQYF
NA	NA	TRBJ1-1	TRBV5-1	TGCGCCAGCGGAACGGAGGGATTAGCGACTGAAGCTTTCTTT	CASGTEGLATEAFF
once	NA	TRBJ1-2	TRBV24-1	TGTGCCACCAGTGATTTTTCCAGTTATGGCTACACCTTC	CATSDFSSYGYTF
NA	NA	TRBJ1-2	TRBV4-3	TGCGCCAGCAGCCAAGATTTCCGCGGGCGGGGGGGTTCGAACTATGGCTACACCTTC	CASSQDFRGRGGSNYGYTF
NA	TRBD1	TRBJ1-2	TRBV5-1	TGCGCCAGCCTCACCGGGACAGGGGCCGGGGGCTACACCTTC	CASLTGTGAGGYTF
NA	TRBD2	TRBJ2-1	TRBV19	TGTGCCAGTAGTATCAGGGAGGGGACCACGCAGTTCTTC	CASSIREGTTQFF
NA	NA	TRBJ1-1	TRBV18	TGTGCCAGCTCAACAGACCTGAACACTGAAGCTTTCTTT	CASSTDLNTEAFF
NA	NA	TRBJ1-4	TRBV28	TGTGCCAGTAGAAGGGGGATAGAACTGTTTTTT	CASRRGIELFF
NA	NA	TRBJ2-2	TRBV28	TGTGCCAGCAGTCCGACCCCTCCGGAGGGGAGAATAGGGGAGCTGTTTTTT	CASSPTPPEGRIGELFF
NA	NA	TRBJ2-1	TRBV11-2	TGTGCCAGCAGCCCCCTAAGCGTATACAATGAGCAGTTCTTC	CASSPLSVYNEQFF
NA	NA	TRBJ1-1	TRBV3-1/TRBV3-2	TGTGCCAGCAGCCAAAGCCGCGGGGGGACTGAAGCTTTCTTT	CASSQSRGGTEAFF
NA	TRBD1	TRBJ1-1	TRBV3-1/TRBV3-2	TGTGCCAGCAGTGAACAGGGGGCGCGTTTGGAAGCTTTCTTT	CASSEQGARLEAFF
NA	TRBD1	TRBJ2-3	TRBV4-1	TGCGCCAGCAGCCGAGGACAGGGGCCTGCGTTCGGGGGCACAGATACGCAGTATTTT	CASSRGQGPAFGGTDTQYF
NA	TRBD2	TRBJ2-3	TRBV3-1/TRBV3-2	TGTGCCAGCAGCCGGCGGGGGGGGGACACAGATACGCAGTATTTT	CASSRRGGDTDTQYF
NA	NA	TRBJ2-3	TRBV3-1/TRBV3-2	TGTGCCAGCAGCCAAGCGAGACTAAAAGACACAGATACGCAGTATTTT	CASSQARLKDTDTQYF
once	NA	TRBJ2-3	TRBV3-1/TRBV3-2	TGTGCCAGCAGCCAACCTGGATCAGGCGCAGATACGCAGTATTTT	CASSQPGSGADTQYF
once	NA	TRBJ2-3	TRBV5-1	TGCGCCAGCAGCGACAACCTCCCAGATACGCAGTATTTT	CASSDNLPDTQYF
NA	NA	TRBJ1-3	TRBV28	TGTGCCGCTGGGGCTTCCCACTCTGGAAACACCATATATTTT	CAAGASHSGNTIYF
NA	TRBD1	TRBJ1-4	TRBV5-1	TGCGCCAGCAGCGAAGGACAGGTCTCTCCGAAAGTGTTTTTT	CASSEGQVSPKVFF
NA	TRBD2	TRBJ2-7	TRBV5-3	TGTGCCAGAAGGCTCCGCGGGAGAAAATCCGAGCAGTACTTC	CARRLRGRKSEQYF
few	NA	TRBJ1-2	TRBV13	TGTGCCAGCAGCTTATTAGGAGCTAACTATGGCTACACCTTC	CASSLLGANYGYTF
NA	NA	TRBJ1-3	TRBV18	TGTGCCAGCTCACCACCGATCAGCTCTGGAAACACCATATATTTT	CASSPPISSGNTIYF
once	NA	TRBJ2-5	TRBV5-1	TGCGCCAGCAAATTACAGGGTCAAGAGACCCAGTACTTC	CASKLQGQETQYF
NA	NA	TRBJ2-2	TRBV5-1	TGCGCCAGCAGCTTGGGAGGCGGATACACCGGGGAGCTGTTTTTT	CASSLGGGYTGELFF
NA	NA	TRBJ1-2	TRBV5-4	TGTGCCAGCAGCTTGGTCTGGGAGTCCCCCGTTAACTATGGCTACACCTTC	CASSLVWESPVNYGYTF
NA	TRBD1	TRBJ1-5	TRBV29-1	TGCAGCGTTGAAACAGGGGGCAATCAGCCCCAGCATTTT	CSVETGGNQPQHF
NA	TRBD2	TRBJ2-7	TRBV11-3	TGTGCCAGCAGCTCAACCCTAGCGGGAGCCTTATACGAGCAGTACTTC	CASSSTLAGALYEQYF
once	NA	TRBJ1-3	TRBV19	TGTGCCAGTATTAGTACCCGCTCTGGAAACACCATATATTTT	CASISTRSGNTIYF
NA	TRBD1	TRBJ1-5	TRBV7-2	TGTGCCAGCAGCCCCAACAGGGGCCGAGAGTCTCAGCCCCAGCATTTT	CASSPNRGRESQPQHF
once	NA	TRBJ1-2	TRBV5-1	TGCGCCAGCAGCATAGGCCAGCGGGGGAACTATGGCTACACCTTC	CASSIGQRGNYGYTF
NA	TRBD2	TRBJ2-1	TRBV7-2	TGTGCCAGCAGCTTGATGGGCGGGAGCAGTCGTTATGAGCAGTTCTTC	CASSLMGGSSRYEQFF
NA	TRBD2	TRBJ2-5	TRBV9	TGTGCCAGCAGCCCCACTAGCGGGGGGGCCGTAGAGACCCAGTACTTC	CASSPTSGGAVETQYF
NA	TRBD1	TRBJ2-1	TRBV29-1	TGCAGCGGATTCGGACAGGGCGCGGGCAATGAGCAGTTCTTC	CSGFGQGAGNEQFF